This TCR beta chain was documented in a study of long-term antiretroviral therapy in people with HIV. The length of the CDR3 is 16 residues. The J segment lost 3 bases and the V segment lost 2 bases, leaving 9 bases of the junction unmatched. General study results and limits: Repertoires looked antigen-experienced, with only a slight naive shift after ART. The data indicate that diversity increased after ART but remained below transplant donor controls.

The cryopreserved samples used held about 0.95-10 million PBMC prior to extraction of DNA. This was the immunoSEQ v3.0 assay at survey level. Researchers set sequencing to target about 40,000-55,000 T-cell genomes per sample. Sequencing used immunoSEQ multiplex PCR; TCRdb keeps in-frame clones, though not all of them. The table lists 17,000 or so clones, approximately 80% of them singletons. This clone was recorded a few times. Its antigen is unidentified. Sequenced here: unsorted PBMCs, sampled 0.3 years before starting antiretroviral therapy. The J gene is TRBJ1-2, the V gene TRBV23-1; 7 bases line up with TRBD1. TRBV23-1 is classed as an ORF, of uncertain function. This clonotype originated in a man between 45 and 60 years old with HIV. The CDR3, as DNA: TGCGCCAGCAGTCAAATAGTCCGTGACAGGGACTATGGCTACACCTTC. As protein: CASSQIVRDRDYGYTF.